These T cell receptor beta chains were read from a single sample in a study of blood T cell repertoires in COVID-19. Produced via immunoSEQ multiplex PCR; TCRdb's table is partial and in-frame only. Of tens of thousands of clones listed, about 86% are singletons. Sequencing was carried out using peripheral blood. The origin of the receptors is a human donor in a cohort sampled during active COVID-19. Each CDR3 is given with its conserved first and last residue. The D gene is left open where the match is weak. The size entry is marked missing in some rows and otherwise reads once, few, many or a size class.

TRBJ1-2	-	TRBV20-1	once	CSARTLDGYTF	TGCAGTGCTAGGACTTTGGATGGCTACACCTTC
TRBJ1-1	-	TRBV5-6	-	CASSGTGGAAFF	TGTGCCAGCAGTGGGACCGGGGGTGCAGCTTTCTTT
TRBJ2-3	TRBD2	TRBV12-3/TRBV12-4	once	CASRIAGEDTQYF	TGTGCCAGCCGAATAGCGGGGGAGGATACGCAGTATTTT
TRBJ2-7	-	TRBV10-2	-	CASSESPIQAYEQYF	TGCGCCAGCAGTGAGTCCCCCATACAGGCCTACGAGCAGTACTTC
TRBJ1-1	-	TRBV7-8	-	CASSPKRGYTEAFF	TGTGCCAGCAGCCCTAAACGGGGGTACACTGAAGCTTTCTTT
TRBJ2-5	TRBD2	TRBV19	-	CASSNPSGGFQETQYF	TGTGCCAGTAGTAATCCTAGCGGGGGGTTCCAAGAGACCCAGTACTTC
TRBJ2-2	TRBD2	TRBV18	-	CASSPTAGGTGELFF	TGTGCCAGCTCACCAACAGCGGGAGGAACCGGGGAGCTGTTTTTT
TRBJ1-5	TRBD1	TRBV5-6	-	CASSLGGQRNQPQHF	TGTGCCAGCAGCTTGGGGGGACAGCGCAATCAGCCCCAGCATTTT
TRBJ2-7	-	TRBV11-2	-	CASSLGPSGVGPYEQYF	TGTGCCAGCAGCTTAGGGCCCTCAGGGGTTGGTCCCTACGAGCAGTACTTC
TRBJ1-1	TRBD1	TRBV19	-	CASSRGQGNTEAFF	TGTGCCAGTAGTAGGGGACAGGGAAACACTGAAGCTTTCTTT
TRBJ2-3	TRBD2	TRBV6-2/TRBV6-3	-	CASSYFSSGSLDTQYF	TGTGCCAGCAGTTACTTCTCTAGCGGGAGTCTAGATACGCAGTATTTT
TRBJ1-2	-	TRBV4-3	few	CASSQEWALAKGYTF	TGCGCCAGCAGCCAAGAATGGGCTTTGGCCAAAGGCTACACCTTC
TRBJ2-7	TRBD1	TRBV11-2	few	CASSLSPGQGYEQYF	TGTGCCAGCAGCTTATCTCCGGGACAGGGTTACGAGCAGTACTTC
TRBJ2-1	TRBD1	TRBV5-5	-	CASSLGTGSYNEQFF	TGTGCCAGCAGCCTCGGGACAGGGTCCTACAATGAGCAGTTCTTC
TRBJ1-2	-	TRBV19	-	CASSTDLGGTNYGYTF	TGTGCCAGTAGTACAGACCTCGGGGGGACGAACTATGGCTACACCTTC
TRBJ1-3	TRBD1	TRBV27	-	CASSQTGGSGNTIYF	TGTGCCAGCAGTCAGACAGGGGGCTCTGGAAACACCATATATTTT
TRBJ2-7	-	TRBV5-1	-	CASSAESSYEQYF	TGCGCCAGCTCAGCGGAAAGCTCCTACGAGCAGTACTTC
TRBJ2-7	-	TRBV9	-	CASSVERDGRGLNSKYEQYF	TGTGCCAGCAGCGTAGAGAGAGACGGGCGGGGGCTCAATTCAAAGTACGAGCAGTACTTC
TRBJ2-5	TRBD2	TRBV7-9	-	CASSFVAGEETQYF	TGTGCCAGCAGCTTTGTAGCGGGGGAAGAGACCCAGTACTTC
TRBJ1-1	TRBD1	TRBV2	once	CASPDRPNTEAFF	TGTGCCAGCCCGGACAGGCCGAACACTGAAGCTTTCTTT
TRBJ1-2	-	TRBV4-1	-	CASSQENSYGYTF	TGCGCCAGCAGCCAAGAAAATAGCTATGGCTACACCTTC
TRBJ2-7	TRBD1	TRBV28	-	CASSFGTGGSEQYF	TGTGCCAGCAGTTTCGGGACAGGGGGAAGTGAGCAGTACTTC
TRBJ1-5	TRBD1	TRBV5-1	few	CASSVTGGNQPQHF	TGCGCCAGCAGCGTGACAGGGGGCAATCAGCCCCAGCATTTT
TRBJ2-7	-	TRBV6-5	-	CASSLNSMEQYF	TGTGCCAGCAGTTTGAATAGTATGGAGCAGTACTTC
TRBJ1-3	-	TRBV3-1/TRBV3-2	-	CASSRSTTSGNTIYF	TGTGCCAGCAGCCGCAGCACTACTTCTGGAAACACCATATATTTT
TRBJ2-7	-	TRBV3-1/TRBV3-2	-	CASSQGDSGAYEQYF	TGTGCCAGCAGCCAAGGGGATAGCGGTGCCTACGAGCAGTACTTC
TRBJ1-5	TRBD1	TRBV29-1	-	CSASLTGSNQPQHF	TGCAGCGCCTCTTTGACAGGGAGCAATCAGCCCCAGCATTTT
TRBJ2-1	-	TRBV3-1/TRBV3-2	-	CASSQDLGLAMNEQFF	TGTGCCAGCAGCCAAGATTTAGGGCTAGCGATGAATGAGCAGTTCTTC
TRBJ1-2	TRBD1	TRBV2	-	CASSAGQGGRGYTF	TGTGCCAGCAGTGCGGGACAGGGGGGACGTGGCTACACCTTC
TRBJ1-2	-	TRBV4-3	-	CASSQDRSSGSYGYTF	TGCGCCAGCAGCCAAGATAGATCGTCAGGGTCCTATGGCTACACCTTC
TRBJ1-1	-	TRBV18	-	CASSPSGGLGDEAFF	TGTGCCAGCTCACCATCGGGGGGGCTCGGTGATGAAGCTTTCTTT
TRBJ1-1	-	TRBV7-3	-	CASSLFVNTEAFF	TGTGCCAGCAGCTTGTTCGTGAACACTGAAGCTTTCTTT
TRBJ2-2	-	TRBV7-9	-	CASSQGQHRNTGELFF	TGTGCCAGCAGTCAAGGCCAACACAGGAACACCGGGGAGCTGTTTTTT
TRBJ2-1	-	TRBV7-2	-	CASSPDSASVPASYNEQFF	TGTGCCAGCAGCCCAGACTCTGCATCGGTTCCGGCCTCCTACAATGAGCAGTTCTTC
TRBJ1-1	TRBD1	TRBV5-4	-	CASSLKGAPTEAFF	TGTGCCAGCAGCTTGAAGGGGGCGCCCACTGAAGCTTTCTTT
TRBJ1-1	-	TRBV7-9	-	CASSLALINTEAFF	TGTGCCAGCAGCTTAGCGCTAATAAACACTGAAGCTTTCTTT
TRBJ2-7	TRBD2	TRBV18	-	CASSPPRTSGPYEQYF	TGTGCCAGCTCACCACCCCGGACTAGCGGTCCCTACGAGCAGTACTTC
TRBJ2-7	TRBD1	TRBV4-3	-	CASSQARTGIYEQYF	TGCGCCAGCAGCCAAGCACGGACAGGGATCTACGAGCAGTACTTC
TRBJ1-1	-	TRBV28	-	CASSLFRDTEAFF	TGTGCCAGCAGTTTATTCCGTGACACTGAAGCTTTCTTT
TRBJ1-2	-	TRBV19	-	CASSGFMRKNASQNYGYTF	TGTGCCAGTAGTGGATTCATGAGGAAAAACGCATCGCAAAACTATGGCTACACCTTC
TRBJ2-1	-	TRBV28	-	CASSSAGPLRNEQFF	TGTGCCAGCAGTTCGGCGGGACCCCTCAGGAATGAGCAGTTCTTC
TRBJ2-3	-	TRBV28	-	CASSPRLGMDGDTQYF	TGTGCCAGCAGTCCTAGACTAGGGATGGATGGGGATACGCAGTATTTT
TRBJ2-3	TRBD1	TRBV30	-	CAWRKGARTDTQYF	TGTGCCTGGAGGAAGGGGGCACGCACAGATACGCAGTATTTT
TRBJ2-5	TRBD2	TRBV7-2	-	CASSPSGSGETQYF	TGTGCCAGCAGCCCTAGCGGGAGTGGAGAGACCCAGTACTTC
TRBJ2-5	TRBD2	TRBV14	-	CASSQGVLAGMETQYF	TGTGCCAGCAGCCAAGGGGTGCTAGCGGGAATGGAGACCCAGTACTTC
TRBJ2-3	TRBD2	TRBV19	-	CASSMTSGDTDTQYF	TGTGCCAGTAGTATGACTAGCGGAGACACAGATACGCAGTATTTT
TRBJ2-3	-	TRBV4-1	-	CASSQEATGTAQYF	TGCGCCAGCAGCCAAGAGGCTACGGGTACTGCGCAGTATTTT
TRBJ2-5	-	TRBV5-4	-	CASSSLPQETQYF	TGTGCCAGCAGCTCACTACCCCAAGAGACCCAGTACTTC
TRBJ2-5	-	TRBV12-3/TRBV12-4	-	CASSSQGLETQYF	TGTGCCAGCAGTTCTCAGGGTTTAGAGACCCAGTACTTC
TRBJ1-1	-	TRBV30	-	CAWSVGIMNTEAFF	TGTGCCTGGAGTGTCGGGATCATGAACACTGAAGCTTTCTTT
TRBJ1-2	-	TRBV5-6	few	CASSSLGGVNYGYTF	TGTGCCAGCAGCTCCCTCGGGGGGGTTAACTATGGCTACACCTTC